The T cell receptor beta chain described here comes from a study of blood T cells in healthy people across ages. As for this clonotype: Its cognate antigen is unknown.

The use of a sample-barcoded 5' primer and a J-beta primer mix characterized a second PCR of roughly 6 to 11 cycles. TCRdb processed the 5' RACE reads anew with MiXCR; each CDR3 protein has one entry. The sample consists of more than 1 million distinct CDR3 sequences, less than 50% of them appearing once. V lost 2 bases and J lost 4; bases outside the gene matches: 6. The CDR3 covers 16 residues. CDR1 and CDR2 (germline): SGHTA, FQGNSA. Regarding the study as a whole: Per million T cells, the diversity of TCR beta decreased roughly linearly as age advanced. Researchers judged that diversity estimates from one million T cells fell short of true values.

Total RNA extraction produced at least 5.5 micrograms (per sample) for the study. This receptor was identified in a woman aged 55-69 years in good health. This chain joins TRBV7-2 and TRBJ2-3; 10 bases map to TRBD2. Input material: blood. This CDR3 reads CASSLSSLAGADTQYF. DNA of the CDR3: TGTGCCAGCAGCTTATCGTCGCTAGCGGGAGCAGATACGCAGTATTTT.